This TCR beta chain was obtained from a study of T-cell memory formation after mild COVID-19. Study-wide background: TCR clusters mostly belonged to single donors.

General study points: For second-wave clones that peaked at day 37, SARS-CoV-2 specificity went unverified. From day 15 to 85, contracting clones were balanced between CD4 and CD8, whereas later expanders leaned toward CD4+.

TCRdb re-analysed the 5' RACE reads in MiXCR, keeping a single row per CDR3 protein. The sample lists under 650,000 distinct CDR3 sequences; over 15% were seen once. The length of the CDR3 is 17 residues. Trimming removed 6 bases at V and 1 base at J, with 19 bases between. CDR1 KGHSH and CDR2 LQKENI come from the germline V gene. As for this clonotype: Its target is not known.

This chain joins TRBV18 and TRBJ2-4; D might be TRBD1 (6 bases). The sample taken for sequencing was PBMCs or a T cell subset sorted from them (not recorded which). The origin of this receptor is an adult woman who had mild COVID-19 (a few samples of this study predate the infection). Cell type and time point are not known. CDR3 sequence: CASSSTVQGGAKNIQYF. Here the CDR3 DNA reads TGTGCCAGCTCGTCCACCGTACAGGGTGGGGCCAAAAACATTCAGTACTTC.